These 30 T cell receptor beta chains were sequenced from one sample in a study of regulatory T cells in long-lasting Graves disease. Time point denoted: newly diagnosed GD, antithyroid drugs for less than 3 months. Following extraction of RNA from PBMCs, that RNA was used to make the TCR library. Arm-PCR of CDR3 regions with iRepertoire HTBI primers generated TCR beta libraries. TCRdb called the multiplex PCR reads again in MiXCR, with one record for every CDR3 protein. The table lists about 560,000 distinct CDR3 sequences, about 16% of them singletons, with about 11% in the top ten. This sample was also put to use in a study of T cells in Graves' hyperthyroidism and ophthalmopathy.

Material: peripheral blood mononuclear cells (PBMCs), obtained at new diagnosis, from a patient treated with antithyroid drugs. All receptors derive from a young man with Graves disease.

The genes are TRBV28 and TRBJ1-1; no firm D call. V was shortened by 5 bases and J by 0 bases, with 10 bases between the two germline ends. Germline CDR1 and CDR2: MDHEN and SYDVKM. The CDR3 extends over 14 amino acids. CDR3 coding DNA: TGTGCCAGCAGTATTTTAGTGCTGAACACTGAAGCTTTCTTT. It specifies CASSILVLNTEAFF.

This clonotype was detected many times. The chain uses TRBV7-9 and TRBJ1-1; no clear D. V gave up 0 bases and J gave up 11 bases, with 10 bases separating them. The CDR3 runs to 12 residues. Per the germline V gene, CDR1 is SEHNR and CDR2 is FQNEAQ (reference sequence). The CDR3 protein is CASSLASNDAFF. CDR3 nucleotides: TGTGCCAGCAGCTTAGCCTCAAATGATGCTTTCTTT.

The chain links TRBV18 to TRBJ1-3; no clear D. The V and J ends lost 2 bases and 2 bases respectively, with 16 bases between them. The CDR3 extends over 17 amino acids. The germline V gene encodes CDR1 KGHSH and CDR2 LQKENI. CDR3 nucleotides: TGTGCCAGCTCACCAAGGGTTGTTACTGAAGCTGGAAACACCATATATTTT. This encodes CASSPRVVTEAGNTIYF.

In its sample, this clonotype was seen a few times. Just one base apart from a much larger clone, this may be a read error. The chain couples TRBV11-2 to TRBJ2-7; D uncertain. Germline CDR1 reads SGHAT; CDR2 reads FQNNGV. CDR3 length equals 13 residues. V gave up 0 bases and J gave up 0 bases, with 3 bases separating them. CDR3 sequence reads: CASSLDLSYEQYF. CDR3 in DNA: TGTGCCAGCAGCTTAGACCTCTCCTACGAGCAGTACTTC.

The V gene is TRBV5-8, the J gene TRBJ1-2; perhaps TRBD1 as D (5 bases). The germline CDR1 and CDR2 sequences are SGHTS and YDEGEE. Between the trimmed V and J ends, which lost 3 bases and 3 bases, there was a span of 12 bases. The CDR3 runs 14 residues. The CDR3 spells CASSSRVPDYGYTF. CDR3 DNA: TGTGCCAGCAGCTCCAGGGTTCCGGACTATGGCTACACCTTC.

In regard to this clonotype: A read error may explain this, as a much larger clone is one base away. The CDR3 DNA sequence: TGTGCCAGCAGTTTTATGCCAGGGGGGGGAGCGGGGATTTACAATGAGCAGTTCTTC. It yields the protein CASSFMPGGGAGIYNEQFF. The chain is built from TRBV11-2 and TRBJ2-1; the D call may be TRBD1 or TRBD2 (7 bases each). The V end was cut by 6 bases, the J end by 4 bases, with 28 bases between. The CDR3 sequence is 19 residues long. CDR1 is SGHAT and CDR2 is FQNNGV in the germline V gene.

Many counts were recorded for this clonotype. V gene TRBV12-3 or TRBV12-4 combines with J gene TRBJ2-4; 8 bases line up with TRBD1. Trimming removed 6 bases from V and 5 bases from J; junction bases left unmatched: 6. This CDR3 is built from 14 residues. CDR3 in amino acids: CASSPRTGQNIQYF. The DNA of the CDR3 is TGTGCCAGCAGCCCCAGGACAGGGCAAAACATTCAGTACTTC.

In regard to this clonotype: This is likely an artifact of a read error, given a far larger clone one base away. The chain links TRBV3-1 to TRBJ2-1; TRBD2 agrees at 11 bases. The germline gives CDR1 LGHDT, CDR2 YNNKEL (reference sequence). This CDR3 comprises 18 residues. V gave up 5 bases and J gave up 3 bases; unmatched junction bases: 12. CDR3 coding DNA: TGTGCCAGCAGCTTATTGGGGTTCACTAGCGGGGGCTACAATGAGCAGTTCTTC. Translation: CASSLLGFTSGGYNEQFF.

The chain combines TRBV2 with TRBJ1-6; 12 bases match TRBD1. V lost 6 bases to trimming and J lost 7 bases; unmatched junction nucleotides: 7. Germline assignment: CDR1 SNHLY and CDR2 FYNNEI. The CDR3 has 16 residues. The DNA for the CDR3 is TGTGCCAGCAGCCTTGGGACAGGGGGCGGAAATTCACCCCTCCACTTT. This encodes CASSLGTGGGNSPLHF.

This clonotype was detected once. CDR3 loop: CASTKGANQETQYF. The DNA of the CDR3 is TGTGCCAGCACCAAAGGGGCGAACCAAGAGACCCAGTACTTC. This sequence joins TRBV10-3 and TRBJ2-5, with D perhaps TRBD1 (5 bases). Germline CDR1 is ENHRY and CDR2 is SYGVKD. Trimming left V 10 bases short and J 0 bases short, with 15 bases between. This CDR3 has 14 amino acids.

This clonotype was counted many times. The genes are TRBV7-2 and TRBJ2-1, with 8 positions matching TRBD2. V lost 4 bases to trimming and J lost 0 bases; unmatched junction nucleotides: 5. Germline V gene lookup returns CDR1 SGHTA and CDR2 FQGNSA. CDR3 size: 16 residues. CDR3 amino acids: CASSSRGGGSYNEQFF. CDR3 sequence (DNA): TGTGCCAGCAGCTCCCGGGGGGGAGGCTCCTACAATGAGCAGTTCTTC.

This clonotype was found a few times. This chain links TRBV5-5 with TRBJ1-2; maybe TRBD1 (6 bases). V lost 6 bases and J 5 bases, leaving 17 bases between the germline ends. The germline V gene has CDR1 SGHKS and CDR2 YYEKEE (reference sequence). CDR3 length: 14 residues. DNA for the CDR3: TGTGCCAGCAAACCCGGACAGACCCTTTATGGCTACACCTTC. Translating it yields CASKPGQTLYGYTF. Looking up the rest from reference TRBV5-5 and TRBJ1-2 gives the full variable domain: DAGVTQSPTHLIKTRGQQVTLRCSPISGHKSVSWYQQVLGQGPQFIFQYYEKEERGRGNFPDRFSARQFPNYSSELNVNALLLGDSALYLCASKPGQTLYGYTFGSGTRLTVV.

This clonotype was detected ten times or more. The rearrangement uses TRBV28 and TRBJ1-2; no clear D gene. The length of the CDR3 is 12 residues. Germline loops: CDR1 MDHEN, CDR2 SYDVKM. V lost 2 bases to trimming and J lost 7 bases, with 8 bases between them. The CDR3 region has the DNA TGTGCCAGCAGTTTACCCCTAAGTGGCTACACCTTC. Translation gives CASSLPLSGYTF.

This clonotype occurred a few times. CDR3 sequence (DNA): TGTGCCAGCAGCTTGGCGTGGACAGGGACCCCCTACGAGCAGTACTTC. Its protein product is CASSLAWTGTPYEQYF. V and J are TRBV5-4 and TRBJ2-7; 8 bases agree with TRBD1. This CDR3 has 16 amino acids. Germline V gene lookup returns CDR1 SGHNT and CDR2 YYREEE (reference sequence). With 0 bases clipped from V and 2 bases from J, the junction kept 7 bases outside the gene matches.

This clonotype was counted ten times or more. The gene calls are TRBV30 and TRBJ2-1; no reliable D call. CDR1 is GTSNPN and CDR2 is SVGIG in the germline V gene (reference sequence). This CDR3 is built from 13 residues. Trimming shortened V by 3 bases and J by 0 bases, and 6 bases separated the two germline ends. CDR3 sequence: CAWRRDSYNEQFF. In nucleotides, the CDR3 is TGTGCCTGGAGGCGAGACTCCTACAATGAGCAGTTCTTC.

This clonotype was seen many times. The chain has TRBV27 and TRBJ2-7, with 7 bases fitting TRBD2. The V and J ends lost 4 bases and 4 bases, in that order; junction bases with no gene match: 7. The CDR3 is 14 residues long. In germline, CDR1 is MNHEY, CDR2 SMNVEV (reference sequence). The CDR3 is CASSSRTRAYEQYF. In DNA, the CDR3 is TGTGCCAGCAGTTCGCGGACTAGGGCGTACGAGCAGTACTTC.

This clonotype has at least ten counts. The chain couples TRBV11-2 to TRBJ2-5; D possibly corresponds to TRBD1 (7 bases). The V and J ends lost 5 bases and 5 bases respectively, with 21 bases between them. From germline, CDR1 is SGHAT and CDR2 FQNNGV. This CDR3 contains 16 residues. This CDR3 is CASSGFTTGRLETQYF. The CDR3, as DNA: TGTGCCAGCAGCGGATTTACGACAGGGAGGTTGGAGACCCAGTACTTC.

This rearrangement joins TRBV28 to TRBJ1-1, with D hard to call. Germline assignment: CDR1 MDHEN and CDR2 SYDVKM. Trimming pared 5 bases from V and 6 bases from J, leaving 13 bases between. The CDR3 totals 13 residues. The CDR3 DNA follows: TGTGCCAGCAGTACCGGGGTATCCCCTGAAGCTTTCTTT. This codes for CASSTGVSPEAFF.

This clonotype was found many times. V usage is TRBV5-1 and J usage is TRBJ2-7, with a weak D call TRBD1 (6 bases). The germline CDR1 and CDR2 sequences are SGHRS and YFSETQ. The CDR3 consists of 16 residues. Trimming removed 4 bases at V and 0 bases at J, with 17 bases between. For the CDR3, the DNA is TGCGCCAGCAGCGACCAGGGGATGATTAGCTCCTACGAGCAGTACTTC. Translating it yields CASSDQGMISSYEQYF.

The table lists this clonotype with a few counts. The chain has TRBV4-2 and TRBJ2-7, with D possibly matching TRBD2 (5 bases). Germline loops: CDR1 LGHNA, CDR2 YNFKEQ. Trimming shortened V by 4 bases and J by 0 bases, and 19 bases separated the two germline ends. The CDR3 is 17 residues long. The CDR3 DNA reads as TGTGCCAGCAGCCCCGGAATTATCGGGGATAGCTCCTACGAGCAGTACTTC. Residues: CASSPGIIGDSSYEQYF.

The chain joins TRBV20-1 to TRBJ1-1; D is undetermined. The CDR3 runs 13 residues. V was trimmed by 4 bases and J by 0 bases, leaving 9 bases between them. Germline CDR1 is DFQATT and CDR2 is SNEGSKA (reference sequence). The CDR3 protein is CSAMRFMNTEAFF. The DNA of the CDR3 is TGCAGTGCTATGAGGTTCATGAACACTGAAGCTTTCTTT.

This rearrangement joins TRBV28 to TRBJ2-1; a weak D match, TRBD1 (6 bases). Trimming left V 8 bases short and J 5 bases short, with 25 bases between. The CDR3 covers 17 residues. The germline CDR1 and CDR2 sequences are MDHEN and SYDVKM. The CDR3 nucleotides read TGTGCCAGCGGCAGAATTTTTGGGGCAGGGGATCACAATGAGCAGTTCTTC. Residues: CASGRIFGAGDHNEQFF.

This clonotype was recorded many times. The gene calls are TRBV12-5 and TRBJ2-1; TRBD2 matches at 10 bases. This CDR3 is built from 14 residues. Per the germline V gene, CDR1 is LGHNT and CDR2 is FRNRAP. Trimming removed 6 bases from V and 9 bases from J; junction bases left unmatched: 8. This CDR3 reads CASGPSVAGGEQFF. The CDR3, as DNA: TGTGCTAGTGGCCCGAGTGTAGCGGGAGGTGAGCAGTTCTTC.

This clonotype was picked up many times. V gene TRBV7-2 combines with J gene TRBJ2-3; D is unresolved. The CDR3 covers 14 residues. Germline lookup yields CDR1 SGHTA and CDR2 FQGNSA. The V end lost 1 base, the J end lost 6 bases, and 11 bases lay between the germline ends. The CDR3 region is CASSLEGPWDTQYF. In DNA, the CDR3 is TGTGCCAGCAGCTTAGAGGGCCCGTGGGATACGCAGTATTTT.

In its sample, this clonotype was seen many times. The rearrangement joins TRBV7-8 to TRBJ1-2; perhaps TRBD1 as D (5 bases). The germline V gene encodes CDR1 SGHVS and CDR2 FQNEAQ. CDR3 size: 15 residues. V shed 3 bases and J shed 6 bases, with 17 bases lying between them. DNA for the CDR3: TGTGCCAGCAGCTTTAGGCTGGAGGGGCTCGATGGCTACACCTTC. Translating it yields CASSFRLEGLDGYTF.

This clonotype was recorded many times. The rearrangement uses TRBV5-1 and TRBJ2-1; 7 bases map to TRBD2. The CDR3 is 15 residues long. Germline-derived CDR1 and CDR2 are SGHRS and YFSETQ. With 4 bases clipped from V and 6 bases from J, the junction kept 10 bases outside the gene matches. CDR3 in DNA: TGCGCCAGCAGCCTAACCGGGACTACCGTCAATGAGCAGTTCTTC. It codes for CASSLTGTTVNEQFF. Variable domain in full (rest from reference TRBV5-1 and TRBJ2-1): KAGVTQTPRYLIKTRGQQVTLSCSPISGHRSVSWYQQTPGQGLQFLFEYFSETQRNKGNFPGRFSGRQFSNSRSEMNVSTLELGDSALYLCASSLTGTTVNEQFFGPGTRLTVL.

V usage is TRBV4-1 and J usage is TRBJ2-2; no clear D. The CDR3 totals 14 residues. V was pared by 0 bases and J by 5 bases, with 7 bases between. Per the germline V gene, CDR1 is MGHRA and CDR2 is YSYEKL. The chain's CDR3 is CASSQDPETGELFF. The CDR3 region has the DNA TGCGCCAGCAGCCAAGACCCAGAGACCGGGGAGCTGTTTTTT.

This clonotype was counted at least ten times. The chain carries TRBV7-2 and TRBJ2-1; D is perhaps TRBD2 (6 bases). Germline CDR1 SGHTA, CDR2 FQGNSA. The ends were cut back, 5 bases at V and 8 bases at J, with 22 bases in the middle. This CDR3 has 16 residues. CDR3 protein: CASSPDGGSRGHEQFF. CDR3 nucleotide sequence: TGTGCCAGCAGCCCCGACGGGGGATCCCGAGGGCATGAGCAGTTCTTC.

This clonotype was counted at least ten times. The DNA of the CDR3 is TGCAGCGTTCGATCCCAACTAGGGGCCTACGAGCAGTACTTC. This encodes CSVRSQLGAYEQYF. The J gene is TRBJ2-7, the V gene TRBV29-1; D possibly uses TRBD1 or TRBD2 (5 bases each). The germline CDR1 and CDR2 sequences are SQVTM and ANQGSEA. There are 14 residues in the CDR3. V was pared by 5 bases and J by 2 bases, with 16 bases between.

This rearrangement joins TRBV11-2 to TRBJ2-1; D assignment may be TRBD1 or TRBD2 (6 bases each). V lost 4 bases and J 8 bases, leaving 9 bases between the germline ends. Germline V gene lookup returns CDR1 SGHAT and CDR2 FQNNGV. The CDR3 runs 12 residues. DNA for the CDR3: TGTGCCAGCAGCTCGGGGGCGGATGAGCAGTTCTTC. Amino acids: CASSSGADEQFF.